The 20 T cell receptor beta chains below were found in one sample sequenced in a study of OX40 agonist ivuxolimab in advanced cancers. To prepare the library, the immunoSEQ multiplex PCR assay was applied. TCRdb holds this immuneACCESS table with in-frame rearrangements only. Some clones are missing; in checked studies, unresolved V genes explain under half, and the rest has no known cause. The sample yields 80,000 or so clones; 70% to 90% were counted once. Around 2% of the sample is in the top ten clones. The sequencing here drew on CD4+ or CD8+ T cells sorted from blood, taken in a trial of the OX40 agonist ivuxolimab. The receptors were gathered from an adult with an advanced solid tumor such as melanoma, head and neck, liver or kidney cancer.

This clone has a single count. This chain connects TRBV9 to TRBJ2-1, with D unresolved. The length of the CDR3 is 12 residues. CDR1 and CDR2 (germline): SGDLS, YYNGEE. Trimming stripped 0 bases from V and 9 bases from J, with 7 bases between. CDR3 DNA: TGTGCCAGCAGCGTAGTAGGTGGTGAGCAGTTCTTC. This gives the protein CASSVVGGEQFF.

CDR3 DNA sequence: TGCGCCAGCAGCGCCGGGACAGTACGGCAAGAGACCCAGTACTTC. Its protein product is CASSAGTVRQETQYF. J is TRBJ2-5 and V is TRBV5-1, with 7 bases lining up with TRBD1. CDR3 length: 15 amino acids. Germline trimming cut 4 bases from V and 2 bases from J; bases unmatched to any gene: 8. Germline CDR1 SGHRS, CDR2 YFSETQ.

The rearrangement links TRBV19 to TRBJ1-1; D might be TRBD1 (5 bases). The ends were cut back, 1 base at V and 0 bases at J, with 9 bases in the middle. From germline, CDR1 is LNHDA and CDR2 SQIVND (reference sequence). The CDR3 spans 15 residues. The CDR3 DNA reads as TGTGCCAGTAGTATAGGAGACAGATTGAACACTGAAGCTTTCTTT. This codes for CASSIGDRLNTEAFF.

V gene TRBV30 combines with J gene TRBJ2-7; 9 nucleotides agree with TRBD2. CDR1 is GTSNPN and CDR2 is SVGIG in the germline V gene (reference sequence). The CDR3 has 11 amino acids. The trim removed 0 bases at V and 9 bases at J, leaving 0 bases unmatched. CDR3 protein: CAWSVAGGQYF. CDR3 sequence (DNA): TGTGCCTGGAGTGTAGCGGGGGGGCAGTACTTC.

V gene TRBV2 combines with J gene TRBJ1-2; D gene unclear. Per germline, CDR1 SNHLY and CDR2 FYNNEI. V lost 3 bases, J lost 6 bases, and 11 bases lay in between. The CDR3 is 13 residues long. The CDR3 bases are TGTGCCAGCAGTGAGGAACAAGGACATGGCTACACCTTC. Encoded protein: CASSEEQGHGYTF.

This clone was detected only a few times. The chain uses TRBV29-1 and TRBJ2-1; possible D gene TRBD2, 5 bases. The V end was cut by 3 bases, the J end by 4 bases, with 16 bases between. The CDR3 contains 15 residues. Germline loops: CDR1 SQVTM, CDR2 ANQGSEA. CDR3 bases: TGCAGCGTTGAGGTGGGAAGGGAGAGTTACAATGAGCAGTTCTTC. Encoded protein: CSVEVGRESYNEQFF.

This clone came up once. The chain carries TRBV5-5 and TRBJ1-1; D is uncertain. Germline CDR1 and CDR2: SGHKS and YYEKEE (reference sequence). With 4 bases removed from V and 0 bases from J, the gap between germline ends came to 10 bases. There are 14 residues in the CDR3. CDR3 residues: CASSLTLLNTEAFF. The DNA of the CDR3 is TGTGCCAGCAGCCTGACACTGTTGAACACTGAAGCTTTCTTT.

With regard to this clone: This sample includes further DNA sequences coding for the same CDR3. DNA for the CDR3: TGCGCCAGCCGAGGCGAGGGTCGGCAGGGGGGGGAGACCCAGTACTTC. Translated, it gives CASRGEGRQGGETQYF. The chain recombines TRBV5-1 with TRBJ2-5, with D possibly called TRBD1 or TRBD2 (7 bases each). The V and J ends lost 7 bases and 5 bases respectively, with 24 bases between them. Germline CDR1 reads SGHRS; CDR2 reads YFSETQ. The CDR3 covers 16 residues.

V and J are TRBV28 and TRBJ1-2; a weak D match, TRBD1 (6 bases). CDR1 and CDR2 (germline): MDHEN, SYDVKM. CDR3 length: 12 residues. The ends were cut back, 2 bases at V and 8 bases at J, with 9 bases in the middle. Here the CDR3 reads CASSLIRGGYTF. The CDR3 DNA follows: TGTGCCAGCAGTTTAATCAGGGGAGGCTACACCTTC.

This sequence joins TRBV5-6 and TRBJ1-5; D ambiguous. Germline CDR1 is SGHDT and CDR2 is YYEEEE. The V end lost 2 bases, the J end lost 2 bases, and 11 bases lay between the germline ends. This CDR3 spans 15 amino acids. CDR3: CASSFRLVGNQPQHF. The CDR3 nucleotides are TGTGCCAGCAGCTTTCGGCTTGTTGGCAATCAGCCCCAGCATTTT.

The CDR3, as DNA: TGTGCCAGCAGCTTAGAGGGGGGCTCTGGAAACACCATATATTTT. Its translation: CASSLEGGSGNTIYF. V and J are TRBV7-2 and TRBJ1-3; perhaps TRBD1 as D (6 bases). V lost 1 base and J 0 bases, leaving 7 bases between the germline ends. This CDR3 is 15 amino acids long. Per the germline V gene, CDR1 is SGHTA and CDR2 is FQGNSA. Using reference TRBV7-2 and TRBJ1-3 for the parts outside the CDR3, the full variable domain is GAGVSQSPSNKVTEKGKDVELRCDPISGHTALYWYRQSLGQGLEFLIYFQGNSAPDKSGLPSDRFSAERTGGSVSTLTIQRTQQEDSAVYLCASSLEGGSGNTIYFGEGSWLTVV.

In regard to this clone: No conserved phenylalanine or tryptophan is present at the end of the CDR3, so a read error is the likely explanation. The rearrangement uses TRBV7-9 and TRBJ2-3; a weak D match, TRBD2 (5 bases). The CDR3 runs 15 residues. V lost 1 base and J 2 bases, leaving 10 bases between the germline ends. CDR1 and CDR2 from the germline V gene are SEHNR and FQNEAQ (reference sequence). The CDR3 sequence is CASSLGRTATDTQYL. Written as DNA, the CDR3 is TGTGCCAGCAGCTTAGGTAGGACTGCCACAGATACGCAGTATCTT.

J is TRBJ2-1 and V is TRBV2, with D perhaps TRBD2 (5 bases). From germline, CDR1 is SNHLY and CDR2 FYNNEI. This CDR3 is built from 14 residues. The V and J ends lost 2 bases and 0 bases respectively, with 5 bases between them. CDR3 in DNA: TGTGCCAGCAGTGAAACTAGCTCCTACAATGAGCAGTTCTTC. Its protein is CASSETSSYNEQFF.

V gene TRBV7-9 combines with J gene TRBJ1-4, with a tentative D call TRBD1 (6 bases). The CDR3 totals 14 residues. V was trimmed by 1 base and J by 8 bases, leaving 11 bases between them. In germline, CDR1 is SEHNR, CDR2 FQNEAQ (reference sequence). This chain's CDR3 is CASSLGGGKEKLFF. In DNA, the CDR3 is TGTGCCAGCAGCTTAGGAGGGGGGAAGGAAAAACTGTTTTTT. The full variable domain, in which reference TRBV7-9 and TRBJ1-4 provide the parts outside the CDR3, is DTGVSQNPRHKITKRGQNVTFRCDPISEHNRLYWYRQTLGQGPEFLTYFQNEAQLEKSRLLSDRFSAERPKGSFSTLEIQRTEQGDSAMYLCASSLGGGKEKLFFGSGTQLSVL.

This rearrangement joins TRBV9 to TRBJ1-2; a weak D match, TRBD1 (5 bases). Trimming took off 3 bases at V and 5 bases at J, with 17 bases between the two ends. Per germline, CDR1 SGDLS and CDR2 YYNGEE. The CDR3 totals 15 residues. CDR3 residues: CASSGTGALGYGYTF. CDR3 bases: TGTGCCAGCAGCGGGACCGGGGCCCTGGGTTATGGCTACACCTTC.

The gene calls are TRBV4-3 and TRBJ1-1, with TRBD1 identical over 8 bases. The CDR3 sequence is 13 residues long. CDR1 is LGHNA and CDR2 is YSLEER in the germline V gene. J was trimmed by 5 bases and V by 4 bases; bases with no gene match: 3. CDR3 region: CASSLQGGTEAFF. Written as DNA, the CDR3 is TGCGCCAGCAGCCTACAGGGGGGGACTGAAGCTTTCTTT.

The V call is TRBV9, the J call TRBJ1-2; D might be TRBD1 (6 bases). The germline V gene encodes CDR1 SGDLS and CDR2 YYNGEE. The CDR3 runs to 15 residues. Trimming left V 0 bases short and J 4 bases short, with 13 bases between. The CDR3 bases are TGTGCCAGCAGCGTAGGGACGAGGGGGACCTATGGCTACACCTTC. Its translation: CASSVGTRGTYGYTF.

This chain links TRBV4-2 with TRBJ2-1; D ambiguous. Germline CDR1 reads LGHNA; CDR2 reads YNFKEQ. V lost 0 bases and J 16 bases, leaving 16 bases between the germline ends. The CDR3 extends over 13 amino acids. The CDR3 here is CASSQDKTGRHFF. In DNA, the CDR3 is TGTGCCAGCAGCCAAGATAAAACGGGTCGCCACTTCTTC.

The chain uses TRBV28 and TRBJ1-4; 7 bases are shared with TRBD1. CDR1 and CDR2 (germline): MDHEN, SYDVKM. This CDR3 has 13 amino acids. The V gene end was trimmed by 10 bases and the J gene end by 5 bases; junction bases not matched to a gene: 7. In DNA form, the CDR3 reads TGTGCCATCCGCGGGACAGCGAATGAAAAACTGTTTTTT. It encodes CAIRGTANEKLFF. The full variable domain, in which reference TRBV28 and TRBJ1-4 provide the parts outside the CDR3, is DVKVTQSSRYLVKRTGEKVFLECVQDMDHENMFWYRQDPGLGLRLIYFSYDVKMKEKGDIPEGYSVSREKKERFSLILESASTNQTSMYLCAIRGTANEKLFFGSGTQLSVL.

The rearrangement joins TRBV28 to TRBJ1-4; D is unclear. Germline CDR1 reads MDHEN; CDR2 reads SYDVKM. This CDR3 has 14 amino acids. V was trimmed by 6 bases and J by 3 bases, leaving 11 bases between them. The CDR3 reads CASSLPPSNEKLFF. In nucleotides, the CDR3 is TGTGCCAGCAGCCTCCCGCCCTCTAATGAAAAACTGTTTTTT.